Listed below are T cell receptor beta chains from one sample, sequenced in a study of T-cell memory formation after mild COVID-19. Each CDR3 protein is one row after TCRdb ran MiXCR on the 5' RACE reads. The table shows 200,000 to 300,000 distinct CDR3 sequences, with roughly 9.4% occurring only once. Material: PBMCs or a T cell subset sorted from them (not recorded which). Receptors were obtained from a man aged 18-30 years who had mild COVID-19 (a few samples of this study predate the infection). Cell type and time point are not known. Each CDR3 is given without its conserved first and last residue. Clone size is shown for a subset of rows, as once, few, many or a class of expanded clone.

TRBV7-2 - ASSPSGGANNEQF
TRBV29-1 - SGHSFQETQY
TRBV4-1 few ASSSPQGGQETQY
TRBV5-1 - ASSLQGYTDTQY
TRBV15 - ATSRGFQETQY
TRBV27 - ASSVSFGLEGQGYT
TRBV5-6 - ASSLAGDGYEQY
TRBV5-4 - ASSTPREGNTEAF
TRBV27 - ASSLGLRDGYT
TRBV7-7 many ASSPGGGETQY
TRBV6-2/TRBV6-3 - ASSYSRQGQQPQH
TRBV28 - ASSTPVNRPASGYT
TRBV7-2 - ASSFEVSGANVLT
TRBV12-3/TRBV12-4 - ASSATPAAF
TRBV12-3/TRBV12-4 few ASGPGGLVKLF
TRBV20-1 few SGVEFNEQF
TRBV10-3 - AIRTESSYEQY
TRBV6-2/TRBV6-3 - ASSRLGRGTQETQY
TRBV15 - ATSREPGQSSYEQY
TRBV4-3 - ASSQVSGEGTDTQY
TRBV4-1 few ASSQSWTANNQPQH
TRBV5-1 - ASSLARGSDYGYT
TRBV10-3 many AIAETARPLAGSYNEQF
TRBV4-1 many ASSQWKAKNIQY
TRBV11-2 - ASSLREYNEQF
TRBV7-2 - ASGLLVGEQF
TRBV20-1 many SAPPSSMRGGLPRDEQF
TRBV5-6 - ASSLAAGLVSPLH
TRBV5-1 - ASSQGPSDETQY
TRBV5-4 few ASSSPSTGNTEAF
TRBV29-1 few SVEDLPGQANTEAF
TRBV30 few AWRGQGNTEAF
TRBV4-1 many ASSQVADTQY
TRBV7-2 many ASSLASEHIQY
TRBV15 many ATRIQGFPTGELF
TRBV4-1 - ASSQTLAGELF
TRBV11-2 - ASSPGDRGTQY
TRBV7-2 many ASSRAGGYQETQY
TRBV12-3/TRBV12-4 few ASSLARGQGPADTQY
TRBV10-3 - AISRDSNYGYT
TRBV10-3 - AIAAGGGTDTQY
TRBV7-3 - ASSSDPQGLEAF
TRBV3-1 few ASSQMGEQF
TRBV7-8 few ASSLEVAGGIDTQY
TRBV7-9 - ASSKIGMGAAGELF
TRBV7-2 many ASSSYNSPLH
TRBV4-2 - ASSSGTSVSGANVLT
TRBV7-2 few ASSPAGVGTEAF
TRBV19 - ASSIDRFNQPQH
TRBV4-1 many ASSHSNEQF